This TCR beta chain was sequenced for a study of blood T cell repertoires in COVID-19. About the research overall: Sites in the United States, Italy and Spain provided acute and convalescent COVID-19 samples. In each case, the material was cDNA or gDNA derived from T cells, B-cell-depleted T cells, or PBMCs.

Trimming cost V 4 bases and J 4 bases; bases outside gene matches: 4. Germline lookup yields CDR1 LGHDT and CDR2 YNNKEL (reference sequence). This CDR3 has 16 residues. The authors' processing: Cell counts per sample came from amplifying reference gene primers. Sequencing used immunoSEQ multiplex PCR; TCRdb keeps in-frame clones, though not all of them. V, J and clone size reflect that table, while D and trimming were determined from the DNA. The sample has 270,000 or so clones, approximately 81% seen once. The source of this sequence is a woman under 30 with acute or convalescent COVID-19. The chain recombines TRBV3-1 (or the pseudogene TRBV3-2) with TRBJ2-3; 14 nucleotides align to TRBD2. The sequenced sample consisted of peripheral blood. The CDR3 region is CASSPGTSGSSDTQYF. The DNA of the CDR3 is TGTGCCAGCAGCCCCGGGACTAGCGGGAGTTCAGATACGCAGTATTTT.